This T cell receptor (beta chain) was captured in a study of response to subunit inactivated influenza vaccine. Study conclusions and caveats: The study's authors posited that every seasonal influenza vaccination enlists few new T cells.

Germline V gene data show CDR1 as SNHLY and CDR2 as FYNNEI. CDR3 size: 12 residues. V was cut by 8 bases and J by 7 bases, with 15 bases left in between. The sample holds one count of this clonotype. No antigen is known for it. TCRdb fed the RT-PCR reads into MiXCR, producing one record per CDR3 protein. The repertoire has a few hundred thousand distinct CDR3 sequences, 21% of them found once; the top ten carry around 9.6%. This rearrangement joins TRBV2 to TRBJ2-7, with a weak D call TRBD1 (6 bases). The receptor was derived from a man aged 45-69 years who received an inactivated influenza vaccine. Here the sequenced sample was PBMCs from blood, taken 21 months after vaccination. Here the CDR3 reads CASSAGVIEQYF. For the CDR3, the DNA is TGTGCCAGCTCGGCAGGGGTAATTGAGCAGTACTTC.